These T cell receptor beta chains were read from a single sample in a study of cytomegalovirus exposure and HLA in healthy donors. Method: immunoSEQ multiplex PCR; TCRdb's copy keeps in-frame clones and lacks some. The sample records about 160,000 clones, 77% being singletons. Sequences were obtained from PBMCs. The receptors stem from a young man in good health and CMV-seropositive. Each CDR3 is given with its conserved first and last residue. Fields, in order: J gene, V gene, CDR3 protein.

J gene: TRBJ2-1
V gene: TRBV30
CDR3 protein: CAWKESSYNEQFF

J gene: TRBJ1-4
V gene: TRBV11-2
CDR3 protein: CASSSLTGPQNEKLFF

J gene: TRBJ2-7
V gene: TRBV28
CDR3 protein: CASSFSGQGIYEQYF

J gene: TRBJ1-2
V gene: TRBV5-1
CDR3 protein: CASSSDRATNYGYTF

J gene: TRBJ2-2
V gene: TRBV5-1
CDR3 protein: CASSLWRPGTGELFF

J gene: TRBJ2-2
V gene: TRBV9
CDR3 protein: CATRRQENTGELFF

J gene: TRBJ1-5
V gene: TRBV5-4
CDR3 protein: CASSQWGDNQPQHF

J gene: TRBJ1-6
V gene: TRBV9
CDR3 protein: CASSTGTGNGSPLHF

J gene: TRBJ2-5
V gene: TRBV4-1
CDR3 protein: CASSQLWGPQETQYF

J gene: TRBJ2-7
V gene: TRBV27
CDR3 protein: CASSLRGGNYEQYF

J gene: TRBJ2-7
V gene: TRBV4-3
CDR3 protein: CASSQDAVDRGGYEQYF

J gene: TRBJ2-7
V gene: TRBV29-1
CDR3 protein: CSVEAGLAGAQGQYF

J gene: TRBJ1-2
V gene: TRBV30
CDR3 protein: CAWRARGYTF

J gene: TRBJ1-5
V gene: TRBV6-5
CDR3 protein: CASSPGQYSNQPQHF

J gene: TRBJ2-1
V gene: TRBV7-9
CDR3 protein: CASSSGTGVRNEQFF

J gene: TRBJ2-7
V gene: TRBV7-3
CDR3 protein: CASSLGIRGSYEQYF

J gene: TRBJ2-2
V gene: TRBV7-3
CDR3 protein: CASSLTGANTGELFF

J gene: TRBJ1-5
V gene: TRBV5-1
CDR3 protein: CASSPAGASNQPQHF

J gene: TRBJ2-7
V gene: TRBV5-1
CDR3 protein: CASSLGAASAEQYF

J gene: TRBJ2-5
V gene: TRBV5-1
CDR3 protein: CASRSGQGGETQYF

J gene: TRBJ2-1
V gene: TRBV25-1
CDR3 protein: CASSSRDSSYNEQFF

J gene: TRBJ2-5
V gene: TRBV2
CDR3 protein: CASRADQETQYF

J gene: TRBJ1-1
V gene: TRBV9
CDR3 protein: CASSASGQGATEAFF

J gene: TRBJ2-7
V gene: TRBV7-2
CDR3 protein: CASSSGLREKQYF

J gene: TRBJ2-2
V gene: TRBV9
CDR3 protein: CASSAGTSGGTGELFF

J gene: TRBJ2-7
V gene: TRBV4-3
CDR3 protein: CASSRKQGGSYEQYF

J gene: TRBJ2-3
V gene: TRBV27
CDR3 protein: CASSLFRPRGTDTQYF

J gene: TRBJ2-1
V gene: TRBV27
CDR3 protein: CASSFSPRGSNEQFF